This is a list of T cell receptor beta chains from one sample in a study of cytomegalovirus exposure and HLA in healthy donors. This table comes from immunoSEQ multiplex PCR, and its TCRdb copy is limited to in-frame clones, with some not included. The data show 65,000 to 75,000 clones, roughly four fifths seen once. Input material: PBMCs. The receptors originated from a man aged 45 to 65 in good health and CMV-seronegative. Both conserved end residues are part of each CDR3. A D gene is named only where the DNA matches it firmly. Only part of the rows carry a size: once, few, many, or a class if the clone is expanded.

J	V	size	D	DNA	CDR3
TRBJ2-7	TRBV10-1	once	TRBD1	TGCGCCAGCAGTGAATCTACCGGGACAGGCGGCAACGAGCAGTACTTC	CASSESTGTGGNEQYF
TRBJ2-3	TRBV11-2	NA	NA	TGTGCCAGCAGCCCTGGCCAGGGCCCGTTTGATACGCAGTATTTT	CASSPGQGPFDTQYF
TRBJ2-1	TRBV4-2	NA	NA	TGTGCCAGCAGCCGAGGAGTGGGAGGGGGGGCTTACAATGAGCAGTTCTTC	CASSRGVGGGAYNEQFF
TRBJ2-1	TRBV5-4	NA	TRBD1	TGTGCCAGCAGCGATACAGGGGGGTACAATGAGCAGTTCTTC	CASSDTGGYNEQFF
TRBJ2-5	TRBV4-2	few	NA	TGTGCCAGCAGCTCCAAGCTAGCTCAAGAGACCCAGTACTTC	CASSSKLAQETQYF
TRBJ2-1	TRBV19	once	TRBD2	TGTGCCAGTAGTATAGGGACTAGACAGTTCTTC	CASSIGTRQFF
TRBJ2-1	TRBV25-1	NA	NA	TGTGCCAGCAGTGAGTTTGTATTAGCTTCTAATGAGCAGTTCTTC	CASSEFVLASNEQFF
TRBJ1-1	TRBV6-5	NA	NA	TGTGCCAGCAGTTACTCGGCCAGGAACACTGAAGCTTTCTTT	CASSYSARNTEAFF
TRBJ2-7	TRBV30	NA	NA	TGTGCCTGGACAGAGGCTAGCCGTACCTACGAGCAGTACTTC	CAWTEASRTYEQYF
TRBJ2-1	TRBV6-5	NA	TRBD2	TGTGCCAGCAGTTACTCCCTGGCGGGAGGGTATGAGCAGTTCTTC	CASSYSLAGGYEQFF
TRBJ2-5	TRBV4-3	NA	NA	TGCGCCAGCAGCCAAGATTATCCAGGGCCTCAAGAGACCCAGTACTTC	CASSQDYPGPQETQYF
TRBJ1-1	TRBV9	NA	NA	TGTGCCAGCAGCCCACAGACAGCCCTGAACACTGAAGCTTTCTTT	CASSPQTALNTEAFF
TRBJ2-2	TRBV5-1	NA	NA	TGCGCCAGCAGCTTTCCGGACTCCGTATACACCGGGGAGCTGTTTTTT	CASSFPDSVYTGELFF
TRBJ1-3	TRBV28	NA	TRBD1	TGTGCCAGCTTCCCACGTCGGACAGGAATCTCTGGAAACACCATATATTTT	CASFPRRTGISGNTIYF
TRBJ2-1	TRBV29-1	NA	NA	TGCAGCGTTGTACGAACTAGCTCCTACAATGAGCAGTTCTTC	CSVVRTSSYNEQFF
TRBJ2-3	TRBV4-2	NA	NA	TGTGCCAGCAGCCAAGAACTCCGAGGGGATACGCAGTATTTT	CASSQELRGDTQYF